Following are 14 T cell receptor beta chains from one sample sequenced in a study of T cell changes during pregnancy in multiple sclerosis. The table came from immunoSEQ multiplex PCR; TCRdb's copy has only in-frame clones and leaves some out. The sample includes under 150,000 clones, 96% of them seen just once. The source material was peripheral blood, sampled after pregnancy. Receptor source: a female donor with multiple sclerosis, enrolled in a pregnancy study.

CDR3 region: CASSLRGSAYEQYF. In DNA form, the CDR3 reads TGCGCCAGCAGCTTGAGGGGTTCGGCCTACGAGCAGTACTTC. This chain joins TRBV5-1 and TRBJ2-7; possible D gene TRBD1, 5 bases. Germline V gene sequence: CDR1 SGHRS, CDR2 YFSETQ. Trimming took 1 base from V and 2 from J, leaving 10 bases between them. CDR3 length: 14 amino acids. The variable domain in full, with the rest retrieved from reference TRBV5-1 and TRBJ2-7, is KAGVTQTPRYLIKTRGQQVTLSCSPISGHRSVSWYQQTPGQGLQFLFEYFSETQRNKGNFPGRFSGRQFSNSRSEMNVSTLELGDSALYLCASSLRGSAYEQYFGPGTRLTVT.

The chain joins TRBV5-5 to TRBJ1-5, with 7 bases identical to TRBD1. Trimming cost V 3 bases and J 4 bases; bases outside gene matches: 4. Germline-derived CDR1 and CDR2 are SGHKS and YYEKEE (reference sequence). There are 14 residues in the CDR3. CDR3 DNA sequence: TGTGCCAGCAGCTCGACAGGGCCGAATCAGCCCCAGCATTTT. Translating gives CASSSTGPNQPQHF.

This CDR3 reads CASSLGLAGGAGGETQYF. CDR3 in DNA: TGTGCCAGCAGCTTGGGACTAGCGGGAGGGGCAGGTGGGGAGACCCAGTACTTC. The chain couples TRBV11-2 to TRBJ2-5, with 16 bases fitting TRBD2. Germline trimming cut 3 bases from V and 5 bases from J; bases unmatched to any gene: 9. Germline V gene sequence: CDR1 SGHAT, CDR2 FQNNGV. CDR3 length: 18 amino acids.

As DNA, the CDR3 is TGCGCCAGCAGCTTGTCCCCCCGGGGAGGCACCGGGGAGCTGTTTTTT. Encoded protein: CASSLSPRGGTGELFF. This chain connects TRBV5-1 to TRBJ2-2; possible D gene TRBD2, 6 bases. CDR1 and CDR2 (germline): SGHRS, YFSETQ. Deletions cut 1 base from V and 4 bases from J, with 14 bases between. CDR3 length equals 16 residues.

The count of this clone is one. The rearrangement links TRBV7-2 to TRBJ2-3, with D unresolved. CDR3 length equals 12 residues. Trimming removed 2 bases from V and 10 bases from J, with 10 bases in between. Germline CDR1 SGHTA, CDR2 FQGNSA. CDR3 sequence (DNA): TGTGCCAGCAGCTTATCTTTAGCTTCGCAGTATTTT. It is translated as CASSLSLASQYF.

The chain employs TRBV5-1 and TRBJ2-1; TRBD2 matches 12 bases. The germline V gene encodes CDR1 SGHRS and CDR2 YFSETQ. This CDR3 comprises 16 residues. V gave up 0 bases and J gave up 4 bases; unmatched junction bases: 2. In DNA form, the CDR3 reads TGCGCCAGCAGCTTGGACGGGACTAGCGGGTACAATGAGCAGTTCTTC. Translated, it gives CASSLDGTSGYNEQFF.

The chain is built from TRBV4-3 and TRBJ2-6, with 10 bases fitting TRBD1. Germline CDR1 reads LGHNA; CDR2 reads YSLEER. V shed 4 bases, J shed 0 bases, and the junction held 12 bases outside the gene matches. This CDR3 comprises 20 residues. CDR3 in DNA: TGCGCCAGCAGCCTCACTGGGACAGGGGCCGAGGACTCTGGGGCCAACGTCCTGACTTTC. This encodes CASSLTGTGAEDSGANVLTF.

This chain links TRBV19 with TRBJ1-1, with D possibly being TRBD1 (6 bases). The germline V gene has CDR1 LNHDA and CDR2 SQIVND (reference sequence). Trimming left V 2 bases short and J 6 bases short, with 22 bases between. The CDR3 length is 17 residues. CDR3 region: CASSIMRTEVIIAEAFF. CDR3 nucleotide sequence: TGTGCCAGTAGTATAATGCGGACAGAAGTCATTATTGCTGAAGCTTTCTTT.

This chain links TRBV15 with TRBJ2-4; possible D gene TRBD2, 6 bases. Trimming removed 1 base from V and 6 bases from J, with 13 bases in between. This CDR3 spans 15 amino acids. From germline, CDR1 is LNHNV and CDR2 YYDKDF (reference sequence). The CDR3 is CATSRAGTASNIQYF. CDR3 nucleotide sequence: TGTGCCACCAGCAGAGCCGGGACTGCATCAAACATTCAGTACTTC.

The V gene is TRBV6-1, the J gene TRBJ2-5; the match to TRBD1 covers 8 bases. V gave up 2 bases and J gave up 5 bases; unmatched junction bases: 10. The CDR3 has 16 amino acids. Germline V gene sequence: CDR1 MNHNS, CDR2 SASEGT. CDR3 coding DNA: TGTGCCAGCAGTGAATTGGACAGGGCCATGGGTGAGACCCAGTACTTC. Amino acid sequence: CASSELDRAMGETQYF.

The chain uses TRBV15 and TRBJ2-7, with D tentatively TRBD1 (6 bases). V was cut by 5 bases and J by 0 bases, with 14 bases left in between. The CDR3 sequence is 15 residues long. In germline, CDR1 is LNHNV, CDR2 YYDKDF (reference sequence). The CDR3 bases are TGTGCCACCAGCTTAGACAGGACCTACTCCTACGAGCAGTACTTC. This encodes CATSLDRTYSYEQYF.

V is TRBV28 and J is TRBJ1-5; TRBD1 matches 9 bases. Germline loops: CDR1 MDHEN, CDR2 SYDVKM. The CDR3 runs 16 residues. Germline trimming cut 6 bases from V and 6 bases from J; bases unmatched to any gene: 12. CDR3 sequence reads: CASSWGTGGAGQPQHF. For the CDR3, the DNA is TGTGCCAGCAGCTGGGGAACAGGGGGCGCGGGTCAGCCCCAGCATTTT.

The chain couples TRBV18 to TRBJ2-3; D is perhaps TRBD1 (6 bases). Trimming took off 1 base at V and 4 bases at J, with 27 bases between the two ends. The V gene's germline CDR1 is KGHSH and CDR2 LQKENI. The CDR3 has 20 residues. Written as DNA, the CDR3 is TGTGCCAGCTCACCACGAAAGACGGCAGACAGGCGGAGTTTGGCAGATACGCAGTATTTT. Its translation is CASSPRKTADRRSLADTQYF.

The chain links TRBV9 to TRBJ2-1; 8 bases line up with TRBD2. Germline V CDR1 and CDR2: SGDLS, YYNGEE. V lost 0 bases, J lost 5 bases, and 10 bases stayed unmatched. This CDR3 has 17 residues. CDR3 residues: CASSVDPTSGAHNEQFF. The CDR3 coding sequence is TGTGCCAGCAGCGTAGACCCTACTAGCGGAGCGCACAATGAGCAGTTCTTC.